One and the same sample provided the 29 T cell receptor beta chains below, sequenced in a study of breast tumors, draining lymph nodes, adjacent tissues. TCRdb re-analysed the multiplex PCR reads in MiXCR, keeping a single row per CDR3 protein. The sample has under 75,000 distinct CDR3 sequences, approximately 62% seen once. Sequenced input: breast tumor tissue. The receptor set was obtained from a female donor with breast cancer. Some clones in this sample may be carry-over from other donors' samples.

This clonotype was counted at least ten times. Just one base apart from a much larger clone, this may be a read error. Written as DNA, the CDR3 is TGTGCCAGCAGCCACCTTCAGATAATTCCCTACGAGCAGTACTTC. This encodes CASSHLQIIPYEQYF. The chain recombines TRBV7-9 with TRBJ2-7; D unclear. V dropped 5 bases and J dropped 2 bases, with 16 bases sitting between them. The CDR3 runs to 15 residues. Per germline, CDR1 SEHNR and CDR2 FQNEAQ (reference sequence).

The chain employs TRBV9 and TRBJ2-3; 11 bases agree with TRBD1. V was pared by 3 bases and J by 4 bases, with 1 base of the junction left unmatched. CDR1 SGDLS and CDR2 YYNGEE come from the germline V gene. CDR3 length: 14 residues. CDR3 sequence reads: CASSGGQGADTQYF. For the CDR3, the DNA is TGTGCCAGCAGCGGGGGACAGGGGGCAGATACGCAGTATTTT.

In its sample, this clonotype was seen a few times. The chain has TRBV11-2 and TRBJ1-1; D unresolved. The CDR3 extends over 13 amino acids. Trimming took off 4 bases at V and 4 bases at J, with 10 bases between the two ends. Germline values: CDR1 SGHAT, CDR2 FQNNGV. The CDR3 spells CASSSEEGTEAFF. CDR3 nucleotides: TGTGCCAGCAGCTCAGAGGAGGGCACTGAAGCTTTCTTT.

In its sample, this clonotype was seen many times. The V and J genes are TRBV10-3 and TRBJ2-5, with D possibly TRBD1 on 5 matching bases. CDR3 length: 15 amino acids. In germline, CDR1 is ENHRY, CDR2 SYGVKD. Trimming removed 0 bases from V and 7 bases from J, with 15 bases in between. The CDR3: CAISESGSRAGTQYF. The DNA for the CDR3 is TGTGCCATCAGTGAGTCGGGCTCCAGGGCTGGGACCCAGTACTTC.

This CDR3 reads CSARDGHLVGQYF. CDR3 nucleotides: TGCAGTGCTAGAGATGGGCACCTCGTGGGGCAGTACTTC. V usage is TRBV20-1 and J usage is TRBJ2-7; D is uncertain. The germline V and J ends were trimmed by 0 bases and 9 bases, with 15 bases remaining between them. This CDR3 comprises 13 residues. Germline V gene lookup returns CDR1 DFQATT and CDR2 SNEGSKA (reference sequence).

This clonotype was observed at least ten times. The CDR3 sequence is CASSQVGDNEQFF. In DNA form, the CDR3 reads TGTGCCAGCAGCCAAGTAGGAGACAATGAGCAGTTCTTC. This sequence joins TRBV4-2 and TRBJ2-1; no reliable D call. Germline V gives CDR1 LGHNA, CDR2 YNFKEQ. V was clipped by 1 base and J by 5 bases, with 6 bases between them. CDR3 size: 13 residues.

This clonotype was detected only once. V gene TRBV7-6 combines with J gene TRBJ1-6, with D possibly matching TRBD1 (6 bases). Germline-derived CDR1 and CDR2 are SGHVS and FNYEAQ. The CDR3 length is 17 residues. Trimming took 1 base from V and 8 from J, leaving 18 bases between them. The CDR3 sequence: CASSLGRTRGGHSPLHF. Written as DNA, the CDR3 is TGTGCCAGCAGCTTAGGACGTACCAGGGGAGGCCATTCACCCCTCCACTTT.

The chain recombines TRBV2 with TRBJ1-6; TRBD1 agrees at 10 bases. The V gene's germline CDR1 is SNHLY and CDR2 FYNNEI. The ends lost 6 bases at V and 8 bases at J; junction bases unmatched: 4. This CDR3 has 14 residues. The CDR3: CASRSTGGDSPLHF. In DNA, the CDR3 is TGTGCCAGCAGATCGACAGGGGGCGATTCACCCCTCCACTTT.

The V call is TRBV12-3 or TRBV12-4, the J call TRBJ1-4; 9 bases are a match to TRBD1. CDR3 length equals 15 residues. Trimming cost V 5 bases and J 0 bases; bases outside gene matches: 1. CDR3 sequence (DNA): TGTGCCAGCAGTGACAGGGGGGCAACTAATGAAAAACTGTTTTTT. This sequence encodes CASSDRGATNEKLFF.

This clonotype is classed as large. The chain has TRBV12-3 or TRBV12-4 and TRBJ2-5; D remains ambiguous. Trimming removed 3 bases at V and 5 bases at J, with 4 bases between. The CDR3 totals 11 residues. The CDR3 DNA is TGTGCCAGCAGTTTCGAGGAGACCCAGTACTTC. It encodes CASSFEETQYF.

In this sample, this clonotype turned up many times. The gene calls are TRBV3-1 and TRBJ1-2, with 7 bases aligning to TRBD1. With 0 bases clipped from V and 2 bases from J, the junction kept 3 bases outside the gene matches. The CDR3 length is 15 residues. The germline V gene encodes CDR1 LGHDT and CDR2 YNNKEL (reference sequence). As DNA, the CDR3 is TGTGCCAGCAGCCAAGATGCAGGGGGGAACTATGGCTACACCTTC. It translates to CASSQDAGGNYGYTF.

In this sample, this clonotype turned up many times. J is TRBJ2-2 and V is TRBV5-1; D is tentatively TRBD1 or TRBD2 (5 bases each). Trimming took off 0 bases at V and 7 bases at J, with 10 bases between the two ends. The CDR3 is 14 residues long. Per the germline V gene, CDR1 is SGHRS and CDR2 is YFSETQ. The CDR3: CASSLGGENGELFF. As DNA, the CDR3 is TGCGCCAGCAGCTTGGGAGGGGAGAACGGGGAGCTGTTTTTT.

This clonotype counts as medium-sized. The junction shows a germline mismatch at one end, possibly a read error. CDR3 amino acids: CASSHSPGRGDQETQYF. In DNA form, the CDR3 reads TGTGCCAGCAGTCACTCCCCCGGGCGGGGGGACCAAGAGACCCAGTACTTC. The chain links TRBV6-2 or TRBV6-3 to TRBJ2-5; 8 bases fit TRBD2. CDR1 is MNHEY and CDR2 is SVGEGT in the germline V gene. This CDR3 has 17 residues.

Comments on this clonotype: This clone may be a read error of a much larger clone one base away. This chain uses TRBV6-2 or TRBV6-3 with TRBJ2-7; possibly TRBD2 for D (5 bases). This CDR3 is built from 13 residues. Between the trimmed V and J ends, which lost 8 bases and 6 bases, there was a span of 17 bases. From germline, CDR1 is MNHEY and CDR2 SVGEGT. The CDR3 is CASSLVRGGEQYF. In DNA form, the CDR3 reads TGTGCCAGCTCACTAGTTAGAGGCGGCGAGCAGTACTTC.

This clonotype was detected only a few times. The chain has TRBV5-1 and TRBJ1-1; 7 bases fit TRBD1. The germline V gene encodes CDR1 SGHRS and CDR2 YFSETQ. Trimming at V came to 3 bases and at J to 5 bases, leaving 10 bases not matched to a gene. CDR3 length: 15 residues. CDR3 residues: CASSSRTGTGTEAFF. The CDR3 coding sequence is TGCGCCAGCAGCTCCCGGACAGGTACGGGGACTGAAGCTTTCTTT.

This clonotype was seen repeatedly, ten times or more. CDR3 sequence reads: CASSMGSTNEKLFF. As DNA, the CDR3 is TGTGCCAGCTCAATGGGATCAACTAATGAAAAACTGTTTTTT. The V gene is TRBV18, the J gene TRBJ1-4; D ambiguous. The germline gives CDR1 KGHSH, CDR2 LQKENI. The CDR3 sequence is 14 residues long. V gave up 5 bases and J gave up 0 bases, with 7 bases separating them.

This clonotype was seen at least ten times. V and J are TRBV5-1 and TRBJ1-2; D remains ambiguous. V shed 2 bases and J shed 2 bases, with 10 bases lying between them. Germline loops: CDR1 SGHRS, CDR2 YFSETQ. CDR3 size: 14 residues. The CDR3 bases are TGCGCCAGCAGCTTCTGGCCCGTCAACTATGGCTACACCTTC. Translating gives CASSFWPVNYGYTF. Together with reference TRBV5-1 and TRBJ1-2, the CDR3 gives the full variable domain: KAGVTQTPRYLIKTRGQQVTLSCSPISGHRSVSWYQQTPGQGLQFLFEYFSETQRNKGNFPGRFSGRQFSNSRSEMNVSTLELGDSALYLCASSFWPVNYGYTFGSGTRLTVV.

V usage is TRBV25-1 and J usage is TRBJ2-2; D unresolved. Looked up from germline, CDR1 is MGHDK and CDR2 is SYGVNS. The ends were cut back, 4 bases at V and 2 bases at J, with 11 bases in the middle. The CDR3 runs to 15 residues. The CDR3 DNA is TGTGCCAGCAGTGTAAAACCCCTCAACACCGGGGAGCTGTTTTTT. Amino acid sequence: CASSVKPLNTGELFF.

V gene TRBV20-1 combines with J gene TRBJ1-1, with D unresolved. The CDR3 runs to 13 residues. V lost 2 bases, J lost 3 bases, and 10 bases lay in between. Germline V lookup: CDR1 DFQATT, CDR2 SNEGSKA (reference sequence). CDR3 nucleotides: TGCAGTGCTAGATTGGGGTTGTACACTGAAGCTTTCTTT. This gives the protein CSARLGLYTEAFF.

The chain recombines TRBV5-4 with TRBJ2-5; no reliable D call. The V end was cut by 0 bases, the J end by 2 bases, with 8 bases between. CDR3 length: 14 residues. Germline CDR1 SGHNT, CDR2 YYREEE (reference sequence). DNA of the CDR3: TGTGCCAGCAGCTTGGTAGGCGTACAAGAGACCCAGTACTTC. Protein product: CASSLVGVQETQYF.

This clonotype was observed at least ten times. The rearrangement uses TRBV6-5 and TRBJ2-7; D gene unclear. Trimming stripped 4 bases from V and 3 bases from J, with 10 bases between. Germline CDR1 and CDR2: MNHEY and SVGAGI. The CDR3 loop spans 13 amino acids. The CDR3 DNA reads as TGTGCCAGCAGTTCACCGACCGACTACGAGCAGTACTTC. Its protein is CASSSPTDYEQYF.

This clonotype is a singleton in its sample. In nucleotides, the CDR3 is TGTGCCAGCAATCTAGCGGGGGGCATATCCTACGAGCAGTACTTC. This translates into CASNLAGGISYEQYF. This chain connects TRBV12-3 or TRBV12-4 to TRBJ2-7, with 11 bases matching TRBD2. V lost 7 bases to trimming and J lost 1 base; unmatched junction nucleotides: 6. The CDR3 spans 15 residues.

This clonotype was picked up many times. The chain recombines TRBV5-7 with TRBJ1-5, with 8 bases that match TRBD1. TRBV5-7 carries the ORF label, with uncertain function. V lost 1 base, J lost 0 bases, and 12 bases stayed unmatched. This CDR3 has 19 amino acids. For the CDR3, the DNA is TGTGCCAGCAGCTTGTACTCCGGGACAGGTGCATATAGCAATCAGCCCCAGCATTTT. Translating gives CASSLYSGTGAYSNQPQHF.

The chain combines TRBV20-1 with TRBJ1-5; 7 bases match TRBD1. The length of the CDR3 is 15 residues. Germline V gene data show CDR1 as DFQATT and CDR2 as SNEGSKA (reference sequence). With V trimmed by 2 bases and J by 3 bases, 7 bases remained unmatched. This chain's CDR3 is CSARQGVSSNQPQHF. CDR3 sequence (DNA): TGCAGTGCTAGACAGGGGGTATCCTCCAATCAGCCCCAGCATTTT.

This clonotype was picked up a small number of times. The chain joins TRBV11-2 to TRBJ2-2, with unresolved D. In germline, CDR1 is SGHAT, CDR2 FQNNGV. Trimming left V 3 bases short and J 5 bases short, with 1 base between. The CDR3 covers 11 residues. Here the CDR3 DNA reads TGTGCCAGCAGCTTTACCGGGGAGCTGTTTTTT. The encoded protein is CASSFTGELFF.

The V gene is TRBV20-1, the J gene TRBJ1-4; 7 bases fit TRBD1. Per the germline V gene, CDR1 is DFQATT and CDR2 is SNEGSKA (reference sequence). Trimming removed 2 bases from V and 11 bases from J; junction bases left unmatched: 8. The CDR3 is 13 residues long. The CDR3 DNA follows: TGCAGTGCTAGACTGGGGGACAGCGAGAAACTGTTTTTT. It yields the protein CSARLGDSEKLFF.

In its sample, this clonotype was seen many times. This sequence joins TRBV5-5 and TRBJ2-7; 8 positions agree with TRBD2. There are 13 residues in the CDR3. The V gene end was trimmed by 3 bases and the J gene end by 3 bases; junction bases not matched to a gene: 2. Germline V CDR1 and CDR2: SGHKS, YYEKEE (reference sequence). The CDR3 DNA is TGTGCCAGCAGCTCGGGAGGGTTCTACGAGCAGTACTTC. Its translation: CASSSGGFYEQYF.

This clonotype was recorded a few times. This is likely a read error, given that the CDR3 carries no conserved phenylalanine or tryptophan at its end. The DNA is left out, because the CDR3 cannot be placed on it with certainty; the CDR3 is given as TCRdb lists it. The J gene is TRBJ1-6, the V gene TRBV3-1; the DNA was not used to check the table's D call, TRBD1. Germline values: CDR1 LGHDT, CDR2 YNNKEL (reference sequence). The CDR3 spans 9 residues, counting both ends. CDR3 in amino acids: CASSQDLGT.

This clonotype was seen repeatedly, ten times or more. This chain links TRBV7-9 with TRBJ2-7, with TRBD1 matching 7 bases. V was clipped by 5 bases and J by 5 bases; unmatched bases: 12. This CDR3 has 15 residues. The germline V gene encodes CDR1 SEHNR and CDR2 FQNEAQ (reference sequence). The CDR3 loop reads CASSRTSTGKNEQYF. CDR3 sequence (DNA): TGTGCCAGCAGCCGGACTTCGACAGGGAAGAACGAGCAGTACTTC.